This T cell receptor (beta chain) was recorded in a study of blood T cell repertoires in COVID-19. Study in general: Acute and convalescent COVID-19 samples came from the United States, Italy and Spain. Sources were T cells, B-cell-depleted T cells, or PBMCs; the material itself was cDNA or gDNA.

The CDR3 totals 17 residues. V was pared by 3 bases and J by 3 bases, with 12 bases of the junction left unmatched. Germline V lookup: CDR1 SEHNR, CDR2 FQNEAQ (reference sequence). This clone has a handful of counts. As originally analysed: It was from reference gene primer amplification that nucleated cell counts were estimated. Method: immunoSEQ multiplex PCR; TCRdb's copy keeps in-frame clones and lacks some. The V and J calls and the clone size are those of that table, but D and trimming were determined from the DNA. The sample holds nearly 110,000 clones, approximately 88% seen once. The chain joins TRBV7-9 to TRBJ2-7; 9 positions agree with TRBD1. This TCR came from a middle-aged man with active or convalescent COVID-19. The sample was peripheral blood. Here the CDR3 reads CASSFNFGTGTGYEQYF. The CDR3 DNA is TGTGCCAGCAGCTTTAACTTCGGGACAGGGACTGGCTACGAGCAGTACTTC. Together with reference TRBV7-9 and TRBJ2-7, the CDR3 gives the full variable domain: DTGVSQNPRHKITKRGQNVTFRCDPISEHNRLYWYRQTLGQGPEFLTYFQNEAQLEKSRLLSDRFSAERPKGSFSTLEIQRTEQGDSAMYLCASSFNFGTGTGYEQYFGPGTRLTVT.